What follows describes a single T cell receptor (beta chain). The record originates from a study of control samples from healthy donors and cancer patients. Germline loops: CDR1 MNHNS, CDR2 SASEGT. This CDR3 spans 15 amino acids. The V gene lost 3 bases and the J gene lost 5 bases, with 14 bases spanning the gap. Profiling relied on immunoSEQ multiplex PCR, and the TCRdb table lists in-frame clones only, not all of them. There are approximately 100,000 clones in the sample; about 89% occur only once, and 21% lies in the top ten. J is TRBJ2-1 and V is TRBV6-1, with TRBD1 as a possible D gene (6 bases). The sample was blood. The receptor comes from a man aged 30-40 years in good health. CDR3 nucleotide sequence: TGTGCCAGCAGTGACCCCGGGACACCAAACAATGAGCAGTTCTTC. Translation: CASSDPGTPNNEQFF.